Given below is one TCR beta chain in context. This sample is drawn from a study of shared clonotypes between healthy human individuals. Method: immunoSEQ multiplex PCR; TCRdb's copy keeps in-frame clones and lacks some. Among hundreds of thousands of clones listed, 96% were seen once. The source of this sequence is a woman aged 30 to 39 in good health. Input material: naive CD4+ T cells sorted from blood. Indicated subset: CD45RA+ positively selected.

The CDR3 protein is CASSHGGLPFNSYNEQFF. CDR3 sequence (DNA): TGTGCCAGCAGTCACGGGGGGCTCCCCTTCAACTCCTACAATGAGCAGTTCTTC. The J gene is TRBJ2-1, the V gene TRBV7-9, with TRBD2 as a possible D gene (7 bases). V lost 6 bases and J 0 bases, leaving 21 bases between the germline ends. Germline V gene lookup returns CDR1 SEHNR and CDR2 FQNEAQ (reference sequence). The CDR3 covers 18 residues. The variable domain in full, with the rest retrieved from reference TRBV7-9 and TRBJ2-1, is DTGVSQNPRHKITKRGQNVTFRCDPISEHNRLYWYRQTLGQGPEFLTYFQNEAQLEKSRLLSDRFSAERPKGSFSTLEIQRTEQGDSAMYLCASSHGGLPFNSYNEQFFGPGTRLTVL.